Described below is a single TCR beta chain sequence and its context. Only in-frame clones appear in the TCRdb table, and some are missing; sequencing was by immunoSEQ multiplex PCR. The sample carries thousands of clones, around 86% recorded once. This record comes from a study of immune evolution from preneoplasia to lung adenocarcinoma. The CDR3 covers 15 residues. J lost 7 bases, V lost 6 bases, and 11 bases had no gene match. Germline CDR1 and CDR2: SGHAT and FQNNGV. This sequence joins TRBV11-2 and TRBJ1-2; 10 nucleotides align to TRBD1. The sequenced sample consisted of FFPE invasive lung adenocarcinoma tissue. The clonotype comes from a person aged 45 to 60 with lung adenocarcinoma. The DNA for the CDR3 is TGTGCCAGCAGTGGCCGGGACAGGGGATTGGGTGGCTACACCTTC. It specifies CASSGRDRGLGGYTF.